This TCR beta chain stems from a study of technical replicates of blood from a few donors. The germline V gene encodes CDR1 SQVTM and CDR2 ANQGSEA. This CDR3 contains 14 residues. Trimming cost V 4 bases and J 0 bases, with 9 bases left between them. Profiled with immunoSEQ multiplex PCR; TCRdb holds only in-frame clones, not every one. The sample records about 84,000 clones, around 97% being singletons. Sample: T cells isolated from PBMCs. The clonotype comes from a human donor in good health. The rearrangement links TRBV29-1 to TRBJ1-4, with D hard to call. CDR3 nucleotide sequence: TGCAGCGTTGGGAGGGCAGCAACTAATGAAAAACTGTTTTTT. Protein product: CSVGRAATNEKLFF.